Shown below are 19 T cell receptor beta chains from a single sample sequenced in a study of shared clonotypes between healthy human individuals. Only CD45RO-negative cells positively selected for CCR7 counted as naive CD8 cells, so terminally differentiated effector memory CD45RA+ cells were excluded. The table came from immunoSEQ multiplex PCR; TCRdb's copy has only in-frame clones and leaves some out. The table shows about 1.9 million clones, with around 93% occurring only once. Sequencing was done on a sample of naive CD8+ T cells from PBMCs. These receptors were taken from a man younger than 35 in good health. Some clones in this sample may be carry-over from other donors' samples.

A remark on this clone: At the DNA level, this CDR3 is encoded by other sequences in the same sample as well. This chain joins TRBV4-1 and TRBJ1-1; tentative D call: TRBD1 (6 bases). CDR1 and CDR2 (germline): MGHRA, YSYEKL. The CDR3 is 16 residues long. V lost 0 bases and J 2 bases, leaving 13 bases between the germline ends. The CDR3 DNA sequence: TGCGCCAGCAGCCAAGATCGGGGGGGCGGAAACACTGAAGCTTTCTTT. This gives the protein CASSQDRGGGNTEAFF.

V is TRBV19 and J is TRBJ2-3; TRBD2 matches 8 bases. The CDR3 extends over 15 amino acids. J lost 6 bases, V lost 3 bases, and 8 bases had no gene match. Germline V lookup: CDR1 LNHDA, CDR2 SQIVND (reference sequence). CDR3: CASSIWREVPDTQYF. The CDR3 DNA follows: TGTGCCAGTAGTATTTGGCGGGAGGTTCCGGATACGCAGTATTTT.

The rearrangement links TRBV7-6 to TRBJ2-7; TRBD2 might be the D (5 bases). Trimming stripped 1 base from V and 6 bases from J, with 13 bases between. Germline CDR1 reads SGHVS; CDR2 reads FNYEAQ. The CDR3 is made up of 14 amino acids. The CDR3 DNA reads as TGTGCCAGCAGCTTAGGAACCGGGGTCCGCGAGCAGTACTTC. Translating gives CASSLGTGVREQYF.

This clone was observed a single time. This sequence joins TRBV19 and TRBJ1-1; D gene ambiguous. Germline CDR1 is LNHDA and CDR2 is SQIVND (reference sequence). The V gene lost 5 bases and the J gene lost 6 bases, with 16 bases spanning the gap. There are 14 residues in the CDR3. The CDR3 region is CASSHDLINAEAFF. CDR3 DNA: TGTGCCAGTAGTCACGACTTGATCAACGCTGAAGCTTTCTTT.

The genes are TRBV14 and TRBJ2-1, with no clear D. Germline CDR1 reads SGHDN; CDR2 reads FVKESK. Trimming stripped 0 bases from V and 4 bases from J, with 7 bases between. This CDR3 has 14 amino acids. Written as DNA, the CDR3 is TGTGCCAGCAGCCAAGACGTACTGTACAATGAGCAGTTCTTC. Residues: CASSQDVLYNEQFF.

CDR3 DNA sequence: TGTGCCAGCAGGCCGGACAGGGTATACGAGCAGTACTTC. Its protein is CASRPDRVYEQYF. The rearrangement uses TRBV6-1 and TRBJ2-7, with 8 nucleotides matching TRBD1. In germline, CDR1 is MNHNS, CDR2 SASEGT. There are 13 residues in the CDR3. The V segment lost 6 bases and the J segment 4 bases; nucleotides outside the gene matches: 5.

The CDR3 reads CASSQKTGLGDTQYF. The CDR3 nucleotides are TGTGCCAGCAGCCAGAAGACAGGGTTGGGAGATACGCAGTATTTT. This chain uses TRBV4-2 with TRBJ2-3, with 7 bases matching TRBD1. Trimming cost V 3 bases and J 5 bases; bases outside gene matches: 8. CDR1 and CDR2 from the germline V gene are LGHNA and YNFKEQ. The CDR3 extends over 15 amino acids.

The CDR3 spells CASSLVGPNYGYTF. The CDR3 DNA reads TGTGCCAGCAGCTTGGTTGGGCCTAACTATGGCTACACCTTC. V is TRBV7-9 and J is TRBJ1-2; D call uncertain. V shed 3 bases and J shed 0 bases, with 8 bases lying between them. The germline CDR1 and CDR2 sequences are SEHNR and FQNEAQ (reference sequence). The CDR3 is 14 residues long.

Remarks on this clone: At the DNA level, this CDR3 is encoded by other sequences in the same sample as well. The rearrangement links TRBV27 to TRBJ1-2, with D tentatively TRBD1 (5 bases). The CDR3 totals 14 residues. Trimming cost V 0 bases and J 5 bases, with 10 bases left between them. Per germline, CDR1 MNHEY and CDR2 SMNVEV (reference sequence). DNA of the CDR3: TGTGCCAGCAGTTTATCGGAGACAGCATATGGCTACACCTTC. This encodes CASSLSETAYGYTF.

This clone occurred once. The V gene is TRBV2, the J gene TRBJ2-3; tentative D call: TRBD2 (5 bases). In germline, CDR1 is SNHLY, CDR2 FYNNEI. V was shortened by 9 bases and J by 2 bases, with 12 bases between the two germline ends. The CDR3 contains 13 residues. In nucleotides, the CDR3 is TGTGCCAGTCTTGGAGGCCCCACAGATACGCAGTATTTT. Translated: CASLGGPTDTQYF.

This chain links TRBV19 with TRBJ1-1; D gene ambiguous. This CDR3 region has 11 residues. Germline values: CDR1 LNHDA, CDR2 SQIVND (reference sequence). Trimming took 6 bases from V and 3 from J, leaving 5 bases between them. The CDR3 sequence: CASRDDTEAFF. CDR3 DNA: TGTGCCAGTAGGGATGACACTGAAGCTTTCTTT.

The V call is TRBV6-6, the J call TRBJ1-5; the match to TRBD1 covers 9 bases. The CDR3 sequence is 14 residues long. The ends lost 6 bases at V and 6 bases at J; junction bases unmatched: 6. Germline assignment: CDR1 MNHNY and CDR2 SVGAGI (reference sequence). CDR3 amino acids: CASRADRGIQPQHF. CDR3 sequence (DNA): TGTGCCAGCAGGGCGGACAGGGGTATTCAGCCCCAGCATTTT.

This chain joins TRBV9 and TRBJ2-1, with 7 bases fitting TRBD2. Germline assignment: CDR1 SGDLS and CDR2 YYNGEE. The CDR3 totals 18 residues. The V gene end was trimmed by 2 bases and the J gene end by 0 bases; junction bases not matched to a gene: 11. CDR3 sequence (DNA): TGTGCCAGCAGCGTTAGGCTAGCGGATACTAGCTCCTACAATGAGCAGTTCTTC. Residues: CASSVRLADTSSYNEQFF.

The rearrangement joins TRBV14 to TRBJ2-3, with a weak D call TRBD2 (6 bases). Germline-derived CDR1 and CDR2 are SGHDN and FVKESK. Trimming pared 3 bases from V and 5 bases from J, leaving 18 bases between. This CDR3 contains 16 residues. CDR3 coding DNA: TGTGCCAGCAGCCAGGGTATGCGCGGGATTGAAGATACGCAGTATTTT. Residues: CASSQGMRGIEDTQYF.

The CDR3 spells CASSSTLNRDEQYF. The CDR3 nucleotides are TGTGCCAGCAGTTCCACACTAAACAGGGACGAGCAGTACTTC. This chain joins TRBV6-5 and TRBJ2-7; weak D call: TRBD1 (6 bases). This CDR3 is built from 14 residues. V lost 4 bases and J 5 bases, leaving 15 bases between the germline ends. Germline-derived CDR1 and CDR2 are MNHEY and SVGAGI.

The chain is built from TRBV28 and TRBJ2-7, with D perhaps TRBD1 (5 bases). Looked up from germline, CDR1 is MDHEN and CDR2 is SYDVKM. The V end was cut by 2 bases, the J end by 4 bases, with 9 bases between. The CDR3 extends over 13 amino acids. The CDR3 DNA follows: TGTGCCAGCAGTTTAAGACAGCTGTACGAGCAGTACTTC. Protein product: CASSLRQLYEQYF.

This clone was recorded once. J is TRBJ2-1 and V is TRBV19, with 11 bases matching TRBD2. V shed 5 bases, J shed 9 bases, and the junction held 12 bases outside the gene matches. CDR3 size: 16 residues. Germline lookup yields CDR1 LNHDA and CDR2 SQIVND (reference sequence). The CDR3 reads CASSPRSSGRAFEQFF. The CDR3 DNA reads as TGTGCCAGTAGTCCCCGGAGTAGCGGGAGGGCCTTTGAGCAGTTCTTC.

V gene TRBV27 combines with J gene TRBJ1-1, with D possibly being TRBD1 (6 bases). V dropped 5 bases and J dropped 4 bases, with 17 bases sitting between them. CDR3 length equals 15 residues. Germline CDR1 MNHEY, CDR2 SMNVEV (reference sequence). CDR3 protein: CASSIGQRAFTEAFF. CDR3 bases: TGTGCCAGCAGTATCGGACAGCGGGCATTCACTGAAGCTTTCTTT.

The sample holds one count of this clone. The V call is TRBV4-3, the J call TRBJ2-7; tentatively, D is TRBD2 (6 bases). V was cut by 5 bases and J by 3 bases, with 17 bases left in between. The CDR3 runs to 15 residues. Looked up from germline, CDR1 is LGHNA and CDR2 is YSLEER. CDR3: CASSGGRGGNYEQYF. CDR3 coding DNA: TGCGCCAGCAGCGGGGGGAGAGGAGGAAACTACGAGCAGTACTTC.